The clone carrying this TCR beta chain was seen a handful of times. Its target is not known. These data belong to a study of radiotherapy plus CTLA-4 blockade in lung cancer. Libraries were prepared by immunoSEQ multiplex PCR; TCRdb keeps only in-frame clonotypes and omits some of them. In the table there are approximately 40,000 clones, 65% to 90% of which are singletons. General observations from the study: An expansion of tumor-derived TCR clones occurred in blood after radiotherapy plus ipilimumab.

Sequencing used peripheral blood, obtained from a patient treated with radiotherapy plus ipilimumab. The TCR comes from a human donor with non-small cell lung cancer whose response to radiotherapy plus ipilimumab could not be evaluated.

Here the CDR3 DNA reads TGCAGTGCTACAGGGGCTAATGGCTACACCTTC. The encoded protein is CSATGANGYTF. V usage is TRBV20-1 and J usage is TRBJ1-2, with D possibly TRBD1 on 6 matching bases. Trimming removed 4 bases from V and 6 bases from J, with 9 bases in between. The CDR3 loop spans 11 amino acids. CDR1 DFQATT and CDR2 SNEGSKA come from the germline V gene (reference sequence).